Shown below are 6 T cell receptor beta chains from a single sample sequenced in a study of blood T cell repertoires in COVID-19. Sequenced by immunoSEQ multiplex PCR; TCRdb stores in-frame clones only, minus some. Seen here are tens of thousands of clones, 86% observed once, and the top ten hold around 2.7%. What was sequenced was peripheral blood. All receptors come from a man older than 75 with acute or convalescent COVID-19.

The genes are TRBV5-5 and TRBJ1-4; no clear D. This CDR3 comprises 16 residues. Trimming left V 0 bases short and J 8 bases short, with 17 bases between. Germline CDR1 SGHKS, CDR2 YYEKEE (reference sequence). CDR3 loop: CASSLGVSGMQEKLFF. The CDR3 DNA sequence: TGTGCCAGCAGCTTGGGGGTTTCGGGAATGCAGGAAAAACTGTTTTTT.

The CDR3 coding sequence is TGTGCCAGCAGTGACCTACGACCGGGACAGGGGGGCCCAGATACGCAGTATTTT. As protein: CASSDLRPGQGGPDTQYF. V and J are TRBV25-1 and TRBJ2-3; 11 bases align to TRBD1. V was clipped by 3 bases and J by 4 bases; unmatched bases: 12. This CDR3 spans 18 amino acids. CDR1 and CDR2 from the germline V gene are MGHDK and SYGVNS. The variable domain in full, completed from reference TRBV25-1 and TRBJ2-3, reads EADIYQTPRYLVIGTGKKITLECSQTMGHDKMYWYQQDPGMELHLIHYSYGVNSTEKGDLSSESTVSRIRTEHFPLTLESARPSHTSQYLCASSDLRPGQGGPDTQYFGPGTRLTVL.

The CDR3 bases are TGTGCCAGCAGCTTAGAGAGAAGGGGCGGCAATCAGCCCCAGCATTTT. This translates into CASSLERRGGNQPQHF. The chain recombines TRBV7-3 with TRBJ1-5, with TRBD1 as a possible D gene (5 bases). The CDR3 has 16 amino acids. CDR1 SGHTA and CDR2 FQGTGA come from the germline V gene. The V gene lost 2 bases and the J gene lost 2 bases, with 13 bases spanning the gap.

J is TRBJ1-3 and V is TRBV19, with D perhaps matching TRBD1 (6 bases). CDR3 length equals 15 residues. Germline CDR1 LNHDA, CDR2 SQIVND (reference sequence). The germline V and J ends were trimmed by 9 bases and 0 bases, with 15 bases remaining between them. The CDR3 spells CASQKQGLSGNTIYF. Written as DNA, the CDR3 is TGTGCCAGCCAAAAACAGGGCCTCTCTGGAAACACCATATATTTT.

In regard to this clone: One end of the junction does not line up with germline, which may come from a read error. This chain links TRBV6-1 with TRBJ2-3; TRBD1 aligns across 11 bases. The CDR3 loop spans 16 amino acids. From germline, CDR1 is MNHNS and CDR2 SASEGT. The CDR3 loop is CASNEGGQGVTDTQYF. CDR3 bases: TGTGCCAGCAATGAAGGGGGACAGGGGGTCACAGATACGCAGTATTTT.

This clone was seen only a few times. The chain uses TRBV2 and TRBJ2-7; 8 bases line up with TRBD2. Trimming took 4 bases from V and 5 from J; bases not matched to a gene: 13. CDR3 length equals 16 residues. The V gene's germline CDR1 is SNHLY and CDR2 FYNNEI. The DNA of the CDR3 is TGTGCCAGCAGTGGGGACTACAAAGCGGGGGTCGACGAGCAGTACTTC. It specifies CASSGDYKAGVDEQYF. The whole variable domain, remainder taken from reference TRBV2 and TRBJ2-7, is EPEVTQTPSHQVTQMGQEVILRCVPISNHLYFYWYRQILGQKVEFLVSFYNNEISEKSEIFDDQFSVERPDGSNFTLKIRSTKLEDSAMYFCASSGDYKAGVDEQYFGPGTRLTVT.